The rows below give T cell receptor beta chains drawn from one sample of a study of a mutant IDH1 vaccine in newly diagnosed glioma. Their target antigens are unknown. Sequencing was performed with immunoSEQ multiplex PCR; in TCRdb, only in-frame clones are kept and a portion is missing. The table has approximately 60,000 clones, 85% to 90% seen once. This specimen consisted of PBMCs, obtained from a glioma patient whose treatment included an IDH1 peptide vaccine. Receptor source: a man aged 35-49 years with glioma. CDR3s include the opening cysteine and the closing phenylalanine or tryptophan. The order of the fields is CDR3 DNA, CDR3 protein, V gene, clone size, J gene, D gene. D genes are given only for firm matches. Not all rows give a size; the values are once, few, many and, for expanded clones, a class.

CDR3nt: TGTGCCAGTAGTATCAGTTCGGGGGCGAACACTGAAGCTTTCTTT
CDR3aa: CASSISSGANTEAFF
v_gene: TRBV19
abundance: -
j_gene: TRBJ1-1
d_gene: -

CDR3nt: TGTGCCAGCAGCCCTGTCGGTCAGCCCCAGCATTTT
CDR3aa: CASSPVGQPQHF
v_gene: TRBV7-8
abundance: -
j_gene: TRBJ1-5
d_gene: -

CDR3nt: TGTGCCAGCTCACCGCAAGAAGATACGCAGTATTTT
CDR3aa: CASSPQEDTQYF
v_gene: TRBV18
abundance: -
j_gene: TRBJ2-3
d_gene: -

CDR3nt: TGCGCCAGCAGCTCAGGAGGGAGGGCCCAAGAGACCCAGTACTTC
CDR3aa: CASSSGGRAQETQYF
v_gene: TRBV5-1
abundance: -
j_gene: TRBJ2-5
d_gene: TRBD2

CDR3nt: TGTGCCAGCAGCTTAGTTTGGGATAGCAATCAGCCCCAGCATTTT
CDR3aa: CASSLVWDSNQPQHF
v_gene: TRBV7-2
abundance: -
j_gene: TRBJ1-5
d_gene: -

CDR3nt: TGTGCCAGCAGTATCCTTCCCCAAGAGACCCAGTACTTC
CDR3aa: CASSILPQETQYF
v_gene: TRBV7-2
abundance: -
j_gene: TRBJ2-5
d_gene: -

CDR3nt: TGCGCCAGCAGCCAAGCGTACTTC
CDR3aa: CASSQAYF
v_gene: TRBV4-3
abundance: -
j_gene: TRBJ2-7
d_gene: -

CDR3nt: TGTGCCAGTAGTATCGGGACAGTCTCTGGAAACACCATATATTTT
CDR3aa: CASSIGTVSGNTIYF
v_gene: TRBV19
abundance: -
j_gene: TRBJ1-3
d_gene: TRBD1

CDR3nt: TGTGCCAGCAGTGACCTGGCGGGAGCCGGCAATGAGCAGTTCTTC
CDR3aa: CASSDLAGAGNEQFF
v_gene: TRBV2
abundance: once
j_gene: TRBJ2-1
d_gene: TRBD2

CDR3nt: TGTGCCAGCAGCCAGGACAGGACCTACGAGCAGTACTTC
CDR3aa: CASSQDRTYEQYF
v_gene: TRBV7-8
abundance: -
j_gene: TRBJ2-7
d_gene: TRBD1

CDR3nt: TGTGCCAGTAGTATGAGGGGGACAGGGGCCAATAATGAGCAGTTCTTC
CDR3aa: CASSMRGTGANNEQFF
v_gene: TRBV19
abundance: -
j_gene: TRBJ2-1
d_gene: TRBD1

CDR3nt: TGCAGCACCACCGGGACTAGCGATTACACCGGGGAGCTGTTTTTT
CDR3aa: CSTTGTSDYTGELFF
v_gene: TRBV29-1
abundance: -
j_gene: TRBJ2-2
d_gene: TRBD2

CDR3nt: TGTGCCAGCAGCTCCGCAGCGGGAGGGATCGGTTATGAGCAGTTCTTC
CDR3aa: CASSSAAGGIGYEQFF
v_gene: TRBV5-4
abundance: -
j_gene: TRBJ2-1
d_gene: TRBD2

CDR3nt: TGCAGCGTTGGACAGGGGATAAAGACTGAAGCTTTCTTT
CDR3aa: CSVGQGIKTEAFF
v_gene: TRBV29-1
abundance: -
j_gene: TRBJ1-1
d_gene: TRBD1

CDR3nt: TGCGCCAGCAGCTGGACCCTTGACCCTTCCTCCTCTGGGGCCAACGTCCTGACTTTC
CDR3aa: CASSWTLDPSSSGANVLTF
v_gene: TRBV5-1
abundance: -
j_gene: TRBJ2-6
d_gene: -

CDR3nt: TGCGCCAGCAGCCAAGATATAGCGGGAGGACCTGTCGAGCAGTACTTC
CDR3aa: CASSQDIAGGPVEQYF
v_gene: TRBV4-1
abundance: -
j_gene: TRBJ2-7
d_gene: TRBD2

CDR3nt: TGTGCCAGCGTACAGGGGGTAGGGGCCTACGAGCAGTACTTC
CDR3aa: CASVQGVGAYEQYF
v_gene: TRBV7-8
abundance: -
j_gene: TRBJ2-7
d_gene: TRBD1

CDR3nt: TGTGCCAGCAGTGATGCAGGGAGGGTGCCCACCTATAGCAATCAGCCCCAGCATTTT
CDR3aa: CASSDAGRVPTYSNQPQHF
v_gene: TRBV2
abundance: few
j_gene: TRBJ1-5
d_gene: -

CDR3nt: TGTGCCAGTAGCCCCCTTTTAGAAGGCTACGAGCAGTACTTC
CDR3aa: CASSPLLEGYEQYF
v_gene: TRBV19
abundance: once
j_gene: TRBJ2-7
d_gene: -

CDR3nt: TGTGCCACCAGCGACCAGAGCGGGAGCTCCTACGAGCAGTACTTC
CDR3aa: CATSDQSGSSYEQYF
v_gene: TRBV15
abundance: -
j_gene: TRBJ2-7
d_gene: TRBD2

CDR3nt: TGTGCCAGCAGCCGTTGGGGGGGACAGGGGACCAATCAGCCCCAGCATTTT
CDR3aa: CASSRWGGQGTNQPQHF
v_gene: TRBV7-6
abundance: -
j_gene: TRBJ1-5
d_gene: TRBD1

CDR3nt: TGTGCCAGCTCATCACGACAGGGATTGGGGTACGAGCAGTACTTC
CDR3aa: CASSSRQGLGYEQYF
v_gene: TRBV18
abundance: -
j_gene: TRBJ2-7
d_gene: TRBD1